This record concerns one T cell receptor beta chain sequence. This sample stems from a study of shared clonotypes between healthy human individuals. Sequencing used immunoSEQ multiplex PCR; TCRdb keeps in-frame clones, though not all of them. The table lists about 2.2 million clones, 93% of them singletons. In the naive CD8 group, cells lacked CD45RO and were positively selected for CCR7, so terminally differentiated effector memory CD45RA+ cells were left out. The sequenced sample consisted of naive CD8+ T cells from PBMCs. This TCR was sampled from a man aged 18 to 30 in good health. Some clones in this sample may be carry-over from other donors' samples.

The CDR3 reads CASSLLAEDYEQYF. DNA for the CDR3: TGTGCCAGCAGCTTATTGGCGGAGGACTACGAGCAGTACTTC. The chain is built from TRBV7-6 and TRBJ2-7; the D gene is possibly TRBD2 (5 bases). The germline V gene encodes CDR1 SGHVS and CDR2 FNYEAQ. This CDR3 is built from 14 residues. V dropped 2 bases and J dropped 3 bases, with 11 bases sitting between them.